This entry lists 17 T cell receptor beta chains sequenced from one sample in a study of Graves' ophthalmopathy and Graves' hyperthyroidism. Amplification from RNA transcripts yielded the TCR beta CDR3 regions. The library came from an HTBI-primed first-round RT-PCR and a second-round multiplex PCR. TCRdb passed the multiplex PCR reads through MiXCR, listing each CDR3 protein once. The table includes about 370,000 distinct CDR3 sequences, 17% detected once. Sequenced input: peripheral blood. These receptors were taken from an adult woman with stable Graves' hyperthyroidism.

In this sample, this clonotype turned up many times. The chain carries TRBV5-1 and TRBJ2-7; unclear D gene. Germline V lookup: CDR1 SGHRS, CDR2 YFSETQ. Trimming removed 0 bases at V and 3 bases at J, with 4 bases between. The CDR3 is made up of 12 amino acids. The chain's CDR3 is CASSLGFYEQYF. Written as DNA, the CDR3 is TGCGCCAGCAGCTTGGGATTCTACGAGCAGTACTTC.

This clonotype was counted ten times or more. CDR3 bases: TGTGCCAGCAGCTTACGACAGGGGAGCGCCGGGGAGCTGTTTTTT. Its translation: CASSLRQGSAGELFF. The chain combines TRBV11-2 with TRBJ2-2, with 8 bases that match TRBD1. This CDR3 contains 15 residues. Losses at the gene ends were 2 bases for V and 6 bases for J; bases not matched to a gene: 5. Germline CDR1 reads SGHAT; CDR2 reads FQNNGV.

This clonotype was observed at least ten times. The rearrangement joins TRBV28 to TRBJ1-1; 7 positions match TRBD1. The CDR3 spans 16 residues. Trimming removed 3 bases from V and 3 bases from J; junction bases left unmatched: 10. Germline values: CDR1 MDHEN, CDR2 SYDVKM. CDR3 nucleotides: TGTGCCAGCAGTTTCGCCAGCAGGGGGGGGGACACTGAAGCTTTCTTT. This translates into CASSFASRGGDTEAFF.

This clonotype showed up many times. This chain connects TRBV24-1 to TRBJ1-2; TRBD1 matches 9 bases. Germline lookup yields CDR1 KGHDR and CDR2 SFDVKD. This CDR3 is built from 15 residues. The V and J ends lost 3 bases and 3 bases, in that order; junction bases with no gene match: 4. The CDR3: CATSDLRTGDYGYTF. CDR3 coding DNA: TGTGCCACCAGTGATCTAAGGACAGGGGACTATGGCTACACCTTC.

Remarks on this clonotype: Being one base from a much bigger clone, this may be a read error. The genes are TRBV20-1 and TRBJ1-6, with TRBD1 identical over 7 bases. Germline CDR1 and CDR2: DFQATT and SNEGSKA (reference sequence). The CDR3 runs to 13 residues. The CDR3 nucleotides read TGCATTGCTTCACAGGGGACGCGCTCACCCCTCCACTTT. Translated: CIASQGTRSPLHF.

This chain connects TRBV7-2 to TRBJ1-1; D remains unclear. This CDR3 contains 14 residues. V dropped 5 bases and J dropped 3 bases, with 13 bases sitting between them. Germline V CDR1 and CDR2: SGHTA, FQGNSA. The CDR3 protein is CASSLSAWDTEAFF. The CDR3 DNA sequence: TGTGCCAGCAGCCTGTCCGCGTGGGACACTGAAGCTTTCTTT. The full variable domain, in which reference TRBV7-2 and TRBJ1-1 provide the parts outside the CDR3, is GAGVSQSPSNKVTEKGKDVELRCDPISGHTALYWYRQSLGQGLEFLIYFQGNSAPDKSGLPSDRFSAERTGGSVSTLTIQRTQQEDSAVYLCASSLSAWDTEAFFGQGTRLTVV.

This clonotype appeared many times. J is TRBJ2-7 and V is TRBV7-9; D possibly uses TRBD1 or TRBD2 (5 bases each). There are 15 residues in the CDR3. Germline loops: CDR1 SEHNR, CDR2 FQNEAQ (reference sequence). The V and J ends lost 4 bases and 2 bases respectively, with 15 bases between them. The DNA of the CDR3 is TGTGCCAGCAGCTCTCTCGGGGCCTACCCCTACGAGCAGTACTTC. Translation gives CASSSLGAYPYEQYF.

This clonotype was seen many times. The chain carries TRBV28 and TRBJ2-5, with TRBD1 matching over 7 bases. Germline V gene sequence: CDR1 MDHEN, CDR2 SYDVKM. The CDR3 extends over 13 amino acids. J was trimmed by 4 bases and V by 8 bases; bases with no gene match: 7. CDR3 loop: CASHNRGLETQYF. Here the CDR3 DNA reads TGTGCCAGCCACAACAGGGGATTAGAGACCCAGTACTTC.

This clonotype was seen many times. The CDR3 loop reads CASSLAMGQAYEQYF. In nucleotides, the CDR3 is TGTGCCAGCAGCTTAGCGATGGGACAGGCCTACGAGCAGTACTTC. This chain links TRBV11-1 with TRBJ2-7, with TRBD1 matching over 8 bases. V was pared by 0 bases and J by 2 bases, with 3 bases of the junction left unmatched. The germline CDR1 and CDR2 sequences are SGHAT and FQDESV (reference sequence). This CDR3 contains 15 residues.

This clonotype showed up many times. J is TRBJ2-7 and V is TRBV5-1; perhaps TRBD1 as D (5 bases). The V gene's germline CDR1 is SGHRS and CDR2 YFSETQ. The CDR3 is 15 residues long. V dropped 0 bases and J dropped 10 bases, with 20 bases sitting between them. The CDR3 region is CASSLAFRAGRGQYF. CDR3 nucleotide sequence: TGCGCCAGCAGCTTGGCCTTCCGAGCAGGGCGAGGTCAGTACTTC.

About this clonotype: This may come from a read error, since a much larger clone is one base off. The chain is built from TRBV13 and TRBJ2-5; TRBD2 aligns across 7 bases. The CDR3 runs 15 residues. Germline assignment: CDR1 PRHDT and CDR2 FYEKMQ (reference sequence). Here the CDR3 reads CASSLRLAGQETKYF. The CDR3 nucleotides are TGTGCCAGCAGCCTAAGACTAGCAGGACAAGAGACCAAGTACTTC.

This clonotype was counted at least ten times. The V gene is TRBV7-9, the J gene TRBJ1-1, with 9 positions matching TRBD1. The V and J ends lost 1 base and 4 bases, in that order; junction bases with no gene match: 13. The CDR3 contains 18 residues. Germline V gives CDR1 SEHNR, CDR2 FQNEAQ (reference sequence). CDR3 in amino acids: CASSLVPGTGPLGTEAFF. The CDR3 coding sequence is TGTGCCAGCAGCTTAGTCCCAGGGACAGGGCCTTTGGGCACTGAAGCTTTCTTT.

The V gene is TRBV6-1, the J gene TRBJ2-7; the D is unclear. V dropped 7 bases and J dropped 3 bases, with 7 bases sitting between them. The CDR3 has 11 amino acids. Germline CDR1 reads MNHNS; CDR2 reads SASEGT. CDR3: CASTGLYEQYF. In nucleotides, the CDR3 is TGTGCCAGCACGGGCCTCTACGAGCAGTACTTC.

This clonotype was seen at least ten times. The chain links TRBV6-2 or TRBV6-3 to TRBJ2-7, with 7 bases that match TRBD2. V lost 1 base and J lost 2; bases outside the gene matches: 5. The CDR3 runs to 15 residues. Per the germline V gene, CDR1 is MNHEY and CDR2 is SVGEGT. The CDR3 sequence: CASSYWGGEAYEQYF. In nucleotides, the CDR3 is TGTGCCAGCAGTTACTGGGGGGGAGAAGCCTACGAGCAGTACTTC.

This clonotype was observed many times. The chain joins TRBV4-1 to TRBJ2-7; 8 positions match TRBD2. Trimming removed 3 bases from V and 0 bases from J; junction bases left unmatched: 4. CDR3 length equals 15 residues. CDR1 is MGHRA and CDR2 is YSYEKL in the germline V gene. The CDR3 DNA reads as TGCGCCAGCAGCCACGCGGGGGGCAGCTCCTACGAGCAGTACTTC. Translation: CASSHAGGSSYEQYF.

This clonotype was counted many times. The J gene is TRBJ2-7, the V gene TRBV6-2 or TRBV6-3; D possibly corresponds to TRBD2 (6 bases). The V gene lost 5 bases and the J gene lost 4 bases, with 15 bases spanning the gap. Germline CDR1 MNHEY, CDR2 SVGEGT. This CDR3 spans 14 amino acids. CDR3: CASSTPGLTYEQYF. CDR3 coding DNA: TGTGCCAGCAGTACCCCGGGACTGACTTACGAGCAGTACTTC.

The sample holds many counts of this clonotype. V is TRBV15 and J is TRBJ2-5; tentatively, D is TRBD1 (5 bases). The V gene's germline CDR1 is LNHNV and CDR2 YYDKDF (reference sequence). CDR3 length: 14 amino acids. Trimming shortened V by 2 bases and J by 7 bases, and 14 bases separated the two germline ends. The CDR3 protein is CATSRTGSGGTQYF. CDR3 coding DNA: TGTGCCACCAGCAGAACAGGATCCGGCGGGACCCAGTACTTC.